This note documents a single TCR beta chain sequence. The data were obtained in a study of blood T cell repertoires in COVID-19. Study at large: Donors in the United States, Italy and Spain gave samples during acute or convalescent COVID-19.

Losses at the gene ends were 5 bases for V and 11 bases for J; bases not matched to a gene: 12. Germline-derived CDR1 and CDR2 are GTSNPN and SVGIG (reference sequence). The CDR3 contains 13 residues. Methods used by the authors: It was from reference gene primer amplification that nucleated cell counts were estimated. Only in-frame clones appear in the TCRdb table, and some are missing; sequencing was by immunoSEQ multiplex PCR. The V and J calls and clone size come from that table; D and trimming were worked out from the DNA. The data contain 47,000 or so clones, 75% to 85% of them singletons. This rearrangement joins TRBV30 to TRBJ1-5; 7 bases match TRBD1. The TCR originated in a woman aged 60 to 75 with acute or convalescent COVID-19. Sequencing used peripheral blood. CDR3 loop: CAWAGTVTSAQHF. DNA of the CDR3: TGTGCCTGGGCCGGGACAGTCACATCAGCCCAGCATTTT.